Below are 2 T cell receptor beta chains sequenced from a single sample in a study of shared clonotypes between healthy human individuals. Sequencing used immunoSEQ multiplex PCR; TCRdb keeps in-frame clones, though not all of them. The sample shows under 2,000,000 clones, about 95% of them seen only once. CD45RO-negative, CCR7-positively selected cells formed the naive CD8 fraction, excluding terminally differentiated effector memory CD45RA+ cells. The sequencing input was naive CD8+ T cells sorted from blood. The receptors stem from a young man in good health.

This chain connects TRBV14 to TRBJ2-5; 7 bases line up with TRBD2. The CDR3 length is 18 residues. The J segment lost 0 bases and the V segment lost 0 bases, leaving 10 bases of the junction unmatched. Germline assignment: CDR1 SGHDN and CDR2 FVKESK. The CDR3, as DNA: TGTGCCAGCAGCCAAGACCCCGAGGCGGGAGCGTACCAAGAGACCCAGTACTTC. It specifies CASSQDPEAGAYQETQYF.

V and J are TRBV27 and TRBJ2-4; 9 bases are a match to TRBD1. The trim removed 5 bases at V and 8 bases at J, leaving 13 bases unmatched. Looked up from germline, CDR1 is MNHEY and CDR2 is SMNVEV (reference sequence). The CDR3 is 16 residues long. The CDR3 sequence is CASSRTGGAGSDIQYF. CDR3 nucleotide sequence: TGTGCCAGCAGTCGAACAGGGGGCGCGGGGTCGGACATTCAGTACTTC.